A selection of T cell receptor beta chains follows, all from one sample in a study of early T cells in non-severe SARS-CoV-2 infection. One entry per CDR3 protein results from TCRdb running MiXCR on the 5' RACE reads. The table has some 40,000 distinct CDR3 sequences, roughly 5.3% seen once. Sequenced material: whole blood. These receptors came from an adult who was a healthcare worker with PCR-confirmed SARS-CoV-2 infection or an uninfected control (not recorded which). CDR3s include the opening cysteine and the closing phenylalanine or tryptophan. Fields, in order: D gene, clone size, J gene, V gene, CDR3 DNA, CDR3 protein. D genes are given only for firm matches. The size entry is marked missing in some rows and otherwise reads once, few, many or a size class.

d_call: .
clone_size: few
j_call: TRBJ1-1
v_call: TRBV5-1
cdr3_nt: TGCGCCAGCAGCTTGGAAGTGGGCCAGAACACTGAAGCTTTCTTT
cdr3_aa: CASSLEVGQNTEAFF

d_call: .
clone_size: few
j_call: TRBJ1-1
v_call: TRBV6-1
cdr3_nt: TGTGCCAGCAGCACATGGGCGGGTCTTCGGACTGAAGCTTTCTTT
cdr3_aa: CASSTWAGLRTEAFF

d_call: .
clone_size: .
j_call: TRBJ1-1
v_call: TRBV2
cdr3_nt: TGTGCCAGCAGTGAGCACAGGAACACTGAAGCTTTCTTT
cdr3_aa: CASSEHRNTEAFF

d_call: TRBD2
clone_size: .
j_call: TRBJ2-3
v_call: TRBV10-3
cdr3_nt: TGTGCCATCAGTAGCGGGATCACAGATACGCAGTATTTT
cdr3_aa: CAISSGITDTQYF

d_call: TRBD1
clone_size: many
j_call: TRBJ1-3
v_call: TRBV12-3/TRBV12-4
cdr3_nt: TGTGCCAGCAGTTGGACAGGGGGAAACACCATATATTTT
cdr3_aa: CASSWTGGNTIYF

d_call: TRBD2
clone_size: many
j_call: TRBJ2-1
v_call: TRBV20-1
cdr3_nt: TGCAGTGCTAGGTTGCGCGGGGGGAGGAATGAGCAGTTCTTC
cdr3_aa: CSARLRGGRNEQFF

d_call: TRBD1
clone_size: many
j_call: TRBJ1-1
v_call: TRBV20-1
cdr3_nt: TGCAGTGCGGAACAGGGGGCGTCCCAAGCTTTCTTT
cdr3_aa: CSAEQGASQAFF

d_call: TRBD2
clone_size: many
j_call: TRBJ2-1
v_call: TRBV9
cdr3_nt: TGTGCCAGCAGCGTAGACCCAGCGGGAGTGGGGAATGAGCAGTTCTTC
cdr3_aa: CASSVDPAGVGNEQFF

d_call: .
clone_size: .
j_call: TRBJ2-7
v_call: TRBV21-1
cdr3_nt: TGTGCCAGCAGCAAAACCGGACAGATCTACGAGCAGTACTTC
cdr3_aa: CASSKTGQIYEQYF

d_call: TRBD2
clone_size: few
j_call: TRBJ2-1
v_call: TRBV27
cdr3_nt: TGTGCCAGCAGTTTAGTTAGCGGGCCCCTTGAGCAGTTCTTC
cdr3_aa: CASSLVSGPLEQFF

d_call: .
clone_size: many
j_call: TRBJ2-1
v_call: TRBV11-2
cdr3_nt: TGTGCCAGCAGCTTAAGAGCGGCCCCCTCGGAGCAGTTCTTC
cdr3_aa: CASSLRAAPSEQFF

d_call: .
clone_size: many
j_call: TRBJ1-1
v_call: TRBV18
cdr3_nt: TGTGCCAGCTCACCGGGACCTGGGACTGAAGCTTTCTTT
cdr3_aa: CASSPGPGTEAFF

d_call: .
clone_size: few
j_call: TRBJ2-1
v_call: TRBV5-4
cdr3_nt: TGTGCCAGCAGCCTCCAACGGGGGCGGGGAAATGAGCAGTTCTTC
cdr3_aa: CASSLQRGRGNEQFF

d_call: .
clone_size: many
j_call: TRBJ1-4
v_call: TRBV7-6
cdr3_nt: TGTGCCAGCAGCCGACAACAGGGAGCTAATGAAAAACTGTTTTTT
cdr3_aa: CASSRQQGANEKLFF

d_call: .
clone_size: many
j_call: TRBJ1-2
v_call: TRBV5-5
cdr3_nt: TGTGCCAGCAGTCCGGCTGGGGGGCGGGATGGCTACACCTTC
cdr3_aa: CASSPAGGRDGYTF

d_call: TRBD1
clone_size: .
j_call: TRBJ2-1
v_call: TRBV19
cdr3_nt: TGTGCCAGTAGTATGACAGGGTCGGCCTACAATGAGCAGTTCTTC
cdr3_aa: CASSMTGSAYNEQFF

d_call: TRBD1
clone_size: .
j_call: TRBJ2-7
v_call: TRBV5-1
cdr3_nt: TGCGCCAGCAGCATCGGACAGGGCCACGAGCAGTACTTC
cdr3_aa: CASSIGQGHEQYF

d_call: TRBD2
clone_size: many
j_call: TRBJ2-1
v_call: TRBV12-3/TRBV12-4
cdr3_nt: TGTGCCAGCAGTTTTACACCGGGACTAGCGGGAGGGGGGTCCTACAATGAGCAGTTCTTC
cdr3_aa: CASSFTPGLAGGGSYNEQFF

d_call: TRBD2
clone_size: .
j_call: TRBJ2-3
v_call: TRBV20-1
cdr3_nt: TGCAGTGCTAGAGAGGCTAGCGGCGGCACAGATACGCAGTATTTT
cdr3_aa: CSAREASGGTDTQYF

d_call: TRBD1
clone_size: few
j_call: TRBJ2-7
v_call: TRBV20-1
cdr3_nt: TGCAGTGCTTGGACAGGGGTCTACGAGCAGTACTTC
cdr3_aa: CSAWTGVYEQYF

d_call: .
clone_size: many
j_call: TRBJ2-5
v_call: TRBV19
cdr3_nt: TGTGCCAGTAGTATGTACGGCTTGCAAGAGACCCAGTACTTC
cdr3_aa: CASSMYGLQETQYF

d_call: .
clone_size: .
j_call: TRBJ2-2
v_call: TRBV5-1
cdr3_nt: TGCGCCAGCAGCTTGGGAGGGGTAACGAACACCGGGGAGCTGTTTTTT
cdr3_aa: CASSLGGVTNTGELFF

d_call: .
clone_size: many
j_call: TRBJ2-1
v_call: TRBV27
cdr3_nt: TGTGCCAGCAGTTTACTGGGTAATGAGCAGTTCTTC
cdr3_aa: CASSLLGNEQFF

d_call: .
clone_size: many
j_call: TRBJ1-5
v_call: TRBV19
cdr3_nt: TGTGCCAGTACCGTATATCTCCAGGGCGGCCAGCCCCAGCATTTT
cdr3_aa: CASTVYLQGGQPQHF

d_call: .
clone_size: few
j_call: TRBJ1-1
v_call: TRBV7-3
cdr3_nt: TGTGCCAGCAGCCCAAGCGGGGGACGCACTGAAGCTTTCTTT
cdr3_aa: CASSPSGGRTEAFF